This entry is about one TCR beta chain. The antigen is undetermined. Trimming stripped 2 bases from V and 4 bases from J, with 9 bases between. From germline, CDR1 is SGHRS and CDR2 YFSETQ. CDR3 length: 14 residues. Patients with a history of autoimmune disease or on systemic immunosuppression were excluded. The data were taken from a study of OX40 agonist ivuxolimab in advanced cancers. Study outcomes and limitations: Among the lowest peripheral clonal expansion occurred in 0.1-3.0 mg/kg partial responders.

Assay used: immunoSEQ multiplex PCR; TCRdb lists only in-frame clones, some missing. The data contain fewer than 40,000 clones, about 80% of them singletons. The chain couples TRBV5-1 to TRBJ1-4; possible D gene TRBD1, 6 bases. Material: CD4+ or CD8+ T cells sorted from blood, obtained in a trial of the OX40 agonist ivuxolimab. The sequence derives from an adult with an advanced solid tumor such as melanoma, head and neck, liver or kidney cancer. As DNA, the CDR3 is TGCGCCAGCAGCTTCGGACAGAATAATGAAAAACTGTTTTTT. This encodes CASSFGQNNEKLFF.